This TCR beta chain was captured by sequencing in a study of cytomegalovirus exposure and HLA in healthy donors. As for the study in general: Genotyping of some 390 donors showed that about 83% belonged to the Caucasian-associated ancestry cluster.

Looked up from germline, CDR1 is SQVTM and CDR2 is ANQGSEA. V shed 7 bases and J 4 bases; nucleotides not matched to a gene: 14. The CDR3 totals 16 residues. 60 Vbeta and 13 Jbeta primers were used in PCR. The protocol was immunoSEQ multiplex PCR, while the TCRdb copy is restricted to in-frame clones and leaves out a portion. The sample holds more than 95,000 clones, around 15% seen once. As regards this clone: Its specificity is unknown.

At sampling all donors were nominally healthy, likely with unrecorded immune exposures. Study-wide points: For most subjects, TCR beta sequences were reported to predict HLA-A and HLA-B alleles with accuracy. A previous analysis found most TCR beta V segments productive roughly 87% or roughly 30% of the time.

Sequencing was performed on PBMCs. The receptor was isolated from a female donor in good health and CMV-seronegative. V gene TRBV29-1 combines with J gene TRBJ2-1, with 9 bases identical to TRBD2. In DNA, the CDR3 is TGCAGCGGTAGCGGGAGCCCACAACGCCGGTACAATGAGCAGTTCTTC. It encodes CSGSGSPQRRYNEQFF.